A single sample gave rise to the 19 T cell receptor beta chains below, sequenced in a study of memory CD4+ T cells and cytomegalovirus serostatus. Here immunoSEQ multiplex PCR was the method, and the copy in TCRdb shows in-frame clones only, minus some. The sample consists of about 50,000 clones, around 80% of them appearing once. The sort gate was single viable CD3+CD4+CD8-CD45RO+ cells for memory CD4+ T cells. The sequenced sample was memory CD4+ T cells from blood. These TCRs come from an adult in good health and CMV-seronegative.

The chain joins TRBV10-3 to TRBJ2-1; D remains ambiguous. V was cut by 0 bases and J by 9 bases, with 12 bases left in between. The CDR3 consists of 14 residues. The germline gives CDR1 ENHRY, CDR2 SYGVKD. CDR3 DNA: TGTGCCATCAGTGAGTCGTATCGGGTGAGTGAGCAGTTCTTC. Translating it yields CAISESYRVSEQFF.

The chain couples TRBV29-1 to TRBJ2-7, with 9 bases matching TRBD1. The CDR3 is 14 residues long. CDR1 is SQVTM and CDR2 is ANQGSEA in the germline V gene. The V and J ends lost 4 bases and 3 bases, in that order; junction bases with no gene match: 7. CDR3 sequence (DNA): TGCAGCGTTGTGAGACAGGGGGGCTACTACGAGCAGTACTTC. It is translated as CSVVRQGGYYEQYF.

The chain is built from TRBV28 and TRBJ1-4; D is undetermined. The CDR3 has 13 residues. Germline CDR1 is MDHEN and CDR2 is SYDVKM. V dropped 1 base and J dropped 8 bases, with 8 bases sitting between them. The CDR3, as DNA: TGTGCCAGCAGTTTATTAATGTCCGAAAAACTGTTTTTT. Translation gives CASSLLMSEKLFF.

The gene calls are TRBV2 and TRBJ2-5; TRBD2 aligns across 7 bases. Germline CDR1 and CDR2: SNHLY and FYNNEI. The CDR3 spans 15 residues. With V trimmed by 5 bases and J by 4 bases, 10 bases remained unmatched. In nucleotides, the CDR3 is TGTGCCAGCAGTACCAAAGCGGGGTTGGTAGAGACCCAGTACTTC. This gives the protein CASSTKAGLVETQYF.

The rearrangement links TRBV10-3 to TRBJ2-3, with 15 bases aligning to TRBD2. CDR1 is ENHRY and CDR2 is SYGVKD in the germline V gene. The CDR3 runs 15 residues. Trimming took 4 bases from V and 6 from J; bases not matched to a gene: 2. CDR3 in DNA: TGTGCCATCAGTGTCGGGACTAGCGGGAGGGATACGCAGTATTTT. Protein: CAISVGTSGRDTQYF.

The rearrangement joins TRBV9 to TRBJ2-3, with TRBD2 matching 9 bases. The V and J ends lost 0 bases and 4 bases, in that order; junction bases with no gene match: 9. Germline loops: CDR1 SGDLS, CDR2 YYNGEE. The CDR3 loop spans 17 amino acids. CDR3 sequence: CASSVGVAGDYPDTQYF. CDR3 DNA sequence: TGTGCCAGCAGCGTAGGGGTAGCGGGAGATTACCCAGATACGCAGTATTTT.

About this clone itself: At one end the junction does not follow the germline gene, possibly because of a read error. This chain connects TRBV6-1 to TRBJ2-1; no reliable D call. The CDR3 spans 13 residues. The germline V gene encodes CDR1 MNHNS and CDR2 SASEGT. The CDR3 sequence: CASTEYSYNEQFF. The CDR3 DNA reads TGTGCCAGCACTGAATACTCCTACAATGAGCAGTTCTTC.

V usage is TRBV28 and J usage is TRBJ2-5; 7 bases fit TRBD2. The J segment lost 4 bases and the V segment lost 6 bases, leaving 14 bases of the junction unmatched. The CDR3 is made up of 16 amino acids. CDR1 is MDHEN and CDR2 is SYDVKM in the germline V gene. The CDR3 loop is CASSNYLASGGETQYF. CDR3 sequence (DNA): TGTGCCAGCAGCAACTACTTGGCTAGCGGTGGAGAGACCCAGTACTTC.

CDR3 nucleotides: TGTGCCAGCAGTTTACTAGCGGGAGGTGCGGCAGATACGCAGTATTTT. It translates to CASSLLAGGAADTQYF. The chain recombines TRBV28 with TRBJ2-3; 11 bases fit TRBD2. The CDR3 runs 16 residues. Germline assignment: CDR1 MDHEN and CDR2 SYDVKM. J lost 4 bases, V lost 2 bases, and 5 bases had no gene match.

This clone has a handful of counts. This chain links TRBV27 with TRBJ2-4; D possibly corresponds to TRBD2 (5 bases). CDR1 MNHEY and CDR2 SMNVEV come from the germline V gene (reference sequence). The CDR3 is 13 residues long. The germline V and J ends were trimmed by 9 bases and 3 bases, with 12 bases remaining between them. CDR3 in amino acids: CARTTDFKNIQYF. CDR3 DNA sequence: TGTGCCAGGACTACAGATTTCAAAAACATTCAGTACTTC.

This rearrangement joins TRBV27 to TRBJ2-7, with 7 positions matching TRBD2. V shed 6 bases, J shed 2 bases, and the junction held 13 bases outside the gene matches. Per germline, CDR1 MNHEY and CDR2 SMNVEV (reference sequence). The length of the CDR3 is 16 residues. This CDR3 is CASRGVRESRTYEQYF. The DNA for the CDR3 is TGTGCCAGCAGGGGCGTGCGGGAGAGTCGGACCTACGAGCAGTACTTC.

The CDR3 reads CASSLAAGRSNEQFF. The CDR3 nucleotides read TGCGCCAGCAGCTTAGCCGCTGGACGATCCAATGAGCAGTTCTTC. The V gene is TRBV5-1, the J gene TRBJ2-1; no definite D call. Trimming left V 2 bases short and J 6 bases short, with 15 bases between. CDR1 and CDR2 from the germline V gene are SGHRS and YFSETQ. The CDR3 extends over 15 amino acids.

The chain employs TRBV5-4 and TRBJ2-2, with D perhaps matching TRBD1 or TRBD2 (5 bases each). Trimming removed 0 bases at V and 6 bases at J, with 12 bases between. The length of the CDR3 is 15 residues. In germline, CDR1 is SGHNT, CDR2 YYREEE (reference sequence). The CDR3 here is CASSLDGTGAGELFF. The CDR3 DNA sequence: TGTGCCAGCAGCTTGGACGGGACCGGGGCCGGGGAGCTGTTTTTT. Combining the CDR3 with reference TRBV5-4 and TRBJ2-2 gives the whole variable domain ETGVTQSPTHLIKTRGQQVTLRCSSQSGHNTVSWYQQALGQGPQFIFQYYREEENGRGNFPPRFSGLQFPNYSSELNVNALELDDSALYLCASSLDGTGAGELFFGEGSRLTVL.

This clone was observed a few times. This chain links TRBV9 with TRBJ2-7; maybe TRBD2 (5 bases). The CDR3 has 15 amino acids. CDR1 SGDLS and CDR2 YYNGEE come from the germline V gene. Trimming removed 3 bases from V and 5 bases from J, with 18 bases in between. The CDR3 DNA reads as TGTGCCAGCAGCGAAACTAGTTACGGCGACGACGAGCAGTACTTC. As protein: CASSETSYGDDEQYF.

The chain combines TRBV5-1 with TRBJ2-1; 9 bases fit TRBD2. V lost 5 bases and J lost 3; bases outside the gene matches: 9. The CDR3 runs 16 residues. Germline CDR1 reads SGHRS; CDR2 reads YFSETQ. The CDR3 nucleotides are TGCGCCAGCAGATCGATAGCGGGAGTAGGCTACAATGAGCAGTTCTTC. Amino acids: CASRSIAGVGYNEQFF.

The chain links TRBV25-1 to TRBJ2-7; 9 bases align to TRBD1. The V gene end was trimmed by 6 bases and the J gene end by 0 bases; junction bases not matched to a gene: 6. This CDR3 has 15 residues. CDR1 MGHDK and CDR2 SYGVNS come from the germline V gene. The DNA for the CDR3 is TGTGCCAGCAGCGAAGGGACAGGGTCCTCCTACGAGCAGTACTTC. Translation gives CASSEGTGSSYEQYF.

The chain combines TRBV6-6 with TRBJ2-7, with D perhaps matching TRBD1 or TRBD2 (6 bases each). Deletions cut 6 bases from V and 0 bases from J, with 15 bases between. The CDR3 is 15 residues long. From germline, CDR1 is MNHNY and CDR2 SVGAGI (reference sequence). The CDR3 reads CASRGGQGGSYEQYF. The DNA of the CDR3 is TGTGCCAGCAGGGGGGGACAAGGGGGCTCCTACGAGCAGTACTTC.

The CDR3 is CASREIGPAGEQFF. The CDR3 nucleotides read TGTGCCAGCCGAGAAATTGGGCCTGCGGGTGAGCAGTTCTTC. V gene TRBV25-1 combines with J gene TRBJ2-1; the D gene is possibly TRBD2 (5 bases). CDR3 length: 14 amino acids. V lost 8 bases, J lost 9 bases, and 20 bases lay in between. The germline V gene encodes CDR1 MGHDK and CDR2 SYGVNS.

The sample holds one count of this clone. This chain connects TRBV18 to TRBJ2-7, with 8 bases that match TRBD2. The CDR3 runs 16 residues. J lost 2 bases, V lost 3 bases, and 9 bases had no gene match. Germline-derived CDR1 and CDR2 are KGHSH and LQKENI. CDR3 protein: CASSPGGSGKTYEQYF. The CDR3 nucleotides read TGTGCCAGCTCACCGGGCGGTAGCGGGAAGACCTACGAGCAGTACTTC.